Presented here are 5 T cell receptor beta chains from one specimen sequenced in a study of blood T cell repertoires in COVID-19. Method: immunoSEQ multiplex PCR; TCRdb's copy keeps in-frame clones and lacks some. The table has roughly 400,000 clones, approximately 90% seen once. Input material: PBMCs or T cells enriched from blood (not recorded which). The receptor set was obtained from a man aged 30-40 years who had recovered from COVID-19.

The V gene is TRBV10-3, the J gene TRBJ1-2; 8 bases are shared with TRBD1. Germline CDR1 is ENHRY and CDR2 is SYGVKD. V was pared by 0 bases and J by 2 bases, with 5 bases of the junction left unmatched. The CDR3 runs to 16 residues. This CDR3 reads CAISESFRTGNYGYTF. Written as DNA, the CDR3 is TGTGCCATCAGTGAGTCTTTTCGGACAGGGAACTATGGCTACACCTTC.

This chain links TRBV3-1 (or the pseudogene TRBV3-2) with TRBJ1-5, with D possibly TRBD1 on 6 matching bases. The CDR3 is made up of 14 amino acids. The germline V and J ends were trimmed by 2 bases and 3 bases, with 8 bases remaining between them. CDR1 and CDR2 (germline): LGHDT, YNNKEL (reference sequence). The CDR3 loop reads CASSQKGHNQPQHF. In nucleotides, the CDR3 is TGTGCCAGCAGCCAAAAGGGACACAATCAGCCCCAGCATTTT.

This chain links TRBV28 with TRBJ1-2; the D gene is possibly TRBD1 (5 bases). The CDR3 runs 16 residues. The V end was cut by 5 bases, the J end by 7 bases, with 23 bases between. Germline CDR1 and CDR2: MDHEN and SYDVKM. CDR3 sequence (DNA): TGTGCCAGCAGTCCCGCCGATGTTGTGGGGCAGGGTGGCTACACCTTC. Translated, it gives CASSPADVVGQGGYTF.

The V call is TRBV28, the J call TRBJ2-7; D perhaps matches TRBD1 (5 bases). Germline CDR1 MDHEN, CDR2 SYDVKM. Trimming cost V 3 bases and J 3 bases, with 15 bases left between them. This CDR3 contains 15 residues. CDR3: CASSFALLGLYEQYF. The CDR3 region has the DNA TGTGCCAGCAGTTTCGCCCTCCTGGGGCTCTACGAGCAGTACTTC.

This clone showed up just once. The V and J genes are TRBV29-1 and TRBJ1-4, with TRBD1 matching over 10 bases. V trimming: 6 bases; J trimming: 11 bases; junction bases outside the gene matches: 12. The V gene's germline CDR1 is SQVTM and CDR2 ANQGSEA. The CDR3 has 14 residues. The CDR3 DNA reads as TGCAGCGTAACGACCGACAGGGGGCTCCGGAAACTGTTTTTT. Residues: CSVTTDRGLRKLFF.